This TCR beta chain was retrieved from a study of OX40 agonist ivuxolimab in advanced cancers. Study in general: Eligibility admitted prior anti-PD-1, anti-PD-L1 or anti-CTLA-4 therapy; approximately 40% had some.

Germline loops: CDR1 LNHNV, CDR2 YYDKDF (reference sequence). Trimming took 0 bases from V and 7 from J, leaving 13 bases between them. The CDR3 is made up of 14 amino acids. Libraries were prepared by immunoSEQ multiplex PCR; TCRdb keeps only in-frame clonotypes and omits some of them. This table holds fewer than 40,000 clones, about three quarters found once. This clonotype was sampled from an adult with an advanced solid tumor such as melanoma, head and neck, liver or kidney cancer. Sequencing used CD4+ or CD8+ T cells sorted from blood, obtained in a trial of the OX40 agonist ivuxolimab. The chain joins TRBV15 to TRBJ2-7; tentative D call: TRBD1 (5 bases). This CDR3 reads CATSRELYAGEQYF. CDR3 DNA sequence: TGTGCCACCAGCAGAGAATTGTACGCAGGGGAGCAGTACTTC.